This T cell receptor beta chain was observed in a study of blood T cell repertoires in COVID-19. Here immunoSEQ multiplex PCR was the method, and the copy in TCRdb shows in-frame clones only, minus some. The table records about 160,000 clones, 85% of them present only once. This CDR3 is built from 18 residues. Germline assignment: CDR1 SGHDT and CDR2 YYEEEE. The trim removed 0 bases at V and 9 bases at J, leaving 13 bases unmatched. Sequenced: peripheral blood. This TCR was recovered from a human donor with acute or convalescent COVID-19. The donor label of this sample is uncertain. This chain connects TRBV5-6 to TRBJ1-6, with TRBD1 identical over 9 bases. The CDR3 nucleotides are TGTGCCAGCAGCTTGGGGGGACAGGGCCTCAGGTACGGTTCACCCCTCCACTTT. Protein product: CASSLGGQGLRYGSPLHF. The variable domain in full, with the rest retrieved from reference TRBV5-6 and TRBJ1-6, is DAGVTQSPTHLIKTRGQQVTLRCSPKSGHDTVSWYQQALGQGPQFIFQYYEEEERQRGNFPDRFSGHQFPNYSSELNVNALLLGDSALYLCASSLGGQGLRYGSPLHFGNGTRLTVT.